Listed here are 27 T cell receptor beta chains from one sample, sequenced in a study of blood T cells in healthy people across ages. Through a sample-barcoded 5' primer and a J-beta primer mix, a second PCR was run for roughly 7 to 12 cycles. TCRdb passed the 5' RACE reads through MiXCR, listing each CDR3 protein once. The sample lists roughly 1,800,000 distinct CDR3 sequences; approximately 50% were seen once. Sequencing input: blood. Receptor source: a middle-aged woman in good health.

V usage is TRBV10-3 and J usage is TRBJ1-2, with TRBD1 matching 9 bases. Trimming at V came to 6 bases and at J to 3 bases, leaving 11 bases not matched to a gene. CDR3 length equals 16 residues. Looked up from germline, CDR1 is ENHRY and CDR2 is SYGVKD. In DNA, the CDR3 is TGTGCCATCAGGGCTGATCTTACAGGGGGCTACTATGGCTACACCTTC. Protein product: CAIRADLTGGYYGYTF.

CDR3 DNA sequence: TGTGCCAGCAATTGGCTAGATTCTTCCCACAATGAGCAGTTCTTC. Translated, it gives CASNWLDSSHNEQFF. This rearrangement joins TRBV28 to TRBJ2-1, with D hard to call. V lost 7 bases and J lost 5, with 18 bases in between. Germline values: CDR1 MDHEN, CDR2 SYDVKM. The CDR3 runs 15 residues.

This rearrangement joins TRBV7-9 to TRBJ2-3; D unclear. V shed 3 bases and J shed 6 bases, with 10 bases lying between them. Germline CDR1 reads SEHNR; CDR2 reads FQNEAQ (reference sequence). The CDR3 is 13 amino acids. CDR3 residues: CASSFGDADTQYF. CDR3 sequence (DNA): TGTGCCAGCAGCTTCGGAGACGCCGATACGCAGTATTTT.

The chain is built from TRBV24-1 and TRBJ2-7; possibly TRBD1 for D (6 bases). The germline V gene encodes CDR1 KGHDR and CDR2 SFDVKD. The V end was cut by 4 bases, the J end by 1 base, with 10 bases between. The CDR3 loop spans 14 amino acids. The CDR3 sequence: CATSEAGASYEQYF. CDR3 sequence (DNA): TGTGCCACCAGTGAGGCAGGGGCTTCCTACGAGCAGTACTTC.

CDR3 sequence (DNA): TGTGCCAGCAGCCCTCCCAGGTCTCCCTCCTACGAGCAGTACTTC. This gives the protein CASSPPRSPSYEQYF. The chain couples TRBV5-6 to TRBJ2-7; D remains unclear. CDR1 and CDR2 from the germline V gene are SGHDT and YYEEEE. Trimming pared 4 bases from V and 0 bases from J, leaving 14 bases between. CDR3 length: 15 amino acids.

This clonotype has more than one count but fewer than ten. This sequence joins TRBV7-2 and TRBJ2-3, with TRBD2 matching 11 bases. The CDR3 is 17 amino acids. The junction had 9 bases not matched to a gene; V was cut back by 5 bases and J by 2 bases. Germline V lookup: CDR1 SGHTA, CDR2 FQGNSA. The CDR3 DNA reads TGTGCCAGCAGCGTTACCAGACTAGCGGGGAACACAGATACGCAGTATTTT. It encodes CASSVTRLAGNTDTQYF.

The chain combines TRBV5-6 with TRBJ2-7, with D unclear. The J call may be faulty, since TRBJ2-5 better matches the DNA end. This CDR3 has 14 residues. In germline, CDR1 is SGHDT, CDR2 YYEEEE. CDR3 DNA sequence: TGTGCCAGCAGCATGGTTGCGCAGCAAGAGACCCAGTACTTC. It translates to CASSMVAQQETQYF.

The chain uses TRBV6-1 and TRBJ2-7; D gene uncertain. Germline CDR1 MNHNS, CDR2 SASEGT. V lost 2 bases to trimming and J lost 2 bases, with 13 bases between them. The CDR3 totals 15 residues. Here the CDR3 DNA reads TGTGCCAGCAGTGAAAGGGCAGGAGTACCCTACGAGCAGTACTTC. Translation: CASSERAGVPYEQYF.

In this sample, this clonotype turned up a few times. DNA of the CDR3: TGCGCCAGCAGCTTGGCTACCGGGACAGGGGGGATGGAGACCCAGTACTTC. It yields the protein CASSLATGTGGMETQYF. V gene TRBV5-1 combines with J gene TRBJ2-5; TRBD1 aligns across 11 bases. V shed 0 bases and J 5 bases; nucleotides not matched to a gene: 9. The germline V gene encodes CDR1 SGHRS and CDR2 YFSETQ. This CDR3 spans 17 amino acids.

This clonotype occurred a few times. With a much larger clone just one base away, this may be a read error. This chain uses TRBV7-2 with TRBJ2-7; 8 bases agree with TRBD1. The CDR3 has 13 residues. V shed 5 bases, J shed 5 bases, and the junction held 5 bases outside the gene matches. The germline CDR1 and CDR2 sequences are SGHTA and FQGNSA. This CDR3 is CASSRTGSNEQYF. DNA of the CDR3: TGTGCCAGCAGCCGGACAGGGAGCAACGAGCAGTACTTC.

This chain links TRBV6-1 with TRBJ2-3, with 11 positions matching TRBD1. CDR3 length equals 14 residues. Germline V gives CDR1 MNHNS, CDR2 SASEGT. Germline trimming cut 7 bases from V and 5 bases from J; bases unmatched to any gene: 5. CDR3 nucleotides: TGTGCCAGCACCTCCGGGACAGGGGGAGATACGCAGTATTTT. Protein product: CASTSGTGGDTQYF.

This chain joins TRBV10-3 and TRBJ1-6, with D possibly being TRBD1 (5 bases). The CDR3 runs to 16 residues. Between the trimmed V and J ends, which lost 0 bases and 9 bases, there was a span of 15 bases. Germline assignment: CDR1 ENHRY and CDR2 SYGVKD. Written as DNA, the CDR3 is TGTGCCATCAGTGAGTCCACAGGATCCCCTAGTTCACCCCTCCACTTT. Protein: CAISESTGSPSSPLHF.

This clonotype turned up a few times. CDR3 DNA: TGCAGTGCTAGGTTAATACCGGGACAGGTAATCGATGAGCAGTTCTTC. Translated, it gives CSARLIPGQVIDEQFF. V and J are TRBV20-1 and TRBJ2-1; 8 bases map to TRBD1. V lost 3 bases, J lost 8 bases, and 15 bases stayed unmatched. This CDR3 contains 16 residues. Germline CDR1 reads DFQATT; CDR2 reads SNEGSKA (reference sequence).

This clonotype was observed a handful of times. The V gene is TRBV10-1, the J gene TRBJ2-7, with D perhaps matching TRBD2 (5 bases). This CDR3 has 15 residues. In germline, CDR1 is WNHNN, CDR2 SYGVQD (reference sequence). The V gene lost 0 bases and the J gene lost 2 bases, with 11 bases spanning the gap. CDR3 coding DNA: TGCGCCAGCAGTGAGTCGAGGGATTTGGCCTACGAGCAGTACTTC. This codes for CASSESRDLAYEQYF.

CDR3: CASSQEYFSGYTF. CDR3 DNA: TGTGCCAGCAGCCAAGAATACTTCAGCGGCTACACCTTC. This chain connects TRBV3-1 to TRBJ1-2; no clear D gene. The CDR3 length is 13 residues. Looked up from germline, CDR1 is LGHDT and CDR2 is YNNKEL (reference sequence). V lost 0 bases, J lost 8 bases, and 10 bases lay in between.

This rearrangement joins TRBV6-1 to TRBJ2-1; 9 bases fit TRBD2. The V gene end was trimmed by 1 base and the J gene end by 8 bases; junction bases not matched to a gene: 6. Germline CDR1 is MNHNS and CDR2 is SASEGT. This CDR3 contains 15 residues. CDR3 in DNA: TGTGCCAGCAGTGAAGGGCGGGGGGGCCTCGATGAGCAGTTCTTC. This sequence encodes CASSEGRGGLDEQFF.

In its sample, this clonotype was seen a few times. This rearrangement joins TRBV5-1 to TRBJ2-1; 9 nucleotides agree with TRBD2. V shed 0 bases and J 10 bases; nucleotides not matched to a gene: 11. The CDR3 is 16 residues long. Per germline, CDR1 SGHRS and CDR2 YFSETQ. CDR3 sequence (DNA): TGCGCCAGCAGCTTGGATGGGCGGGGGGGCTCCAGAGAGCAGTTCTTC. Protein: CASSLDGRGGSREQFF.

The chain uses TRBV2 and TRBJ2-3, with TRBD2 matching over 7 bases. Germline-derived CDR1 and CDR2 are SNHLY and FYNNEI. The CDR3 covers 15 residues. J gave up 2 bases and V 2 bases, and 4 bases lay outside the gene matches. The CDR3: CASSEPSGTTDTQYF. As DNA, the CDR3 is TGTGCCAGCAGTGAACCTAGCGGAACCACAGATACGCAGTATTTT. The variable domain in full, completed from reference TRBV2 and TRBJ2-3, reads EPEVTQTPSHQVTQMGQEVILRCVPISNHLYFYWYRQILGQKVEFLVSFYNNEISEKSEIFDDQFSVERPDGSNFTLKIRSTKLEDSAMYFCASSEPSGTTDTQYFGPGTRLTVL.

This rearrangement joins TRBV6-6 to TRBJ2-7; 7 bases are a match to TRBD1. The CDR3 covers 13 residues. V trimming: 5 bases; J trimming: 7 bases; junction bases outside the gene matches: 8. Germline V gene sequence: CDR1 MNHNY, CDR2 SVGAGI (reference sequence). CDR3 protein: CASSPPDRWEQYF. CDR3 DNA: TGTGCCAGCAGTCCCCCGGACAGGTGGGAGCAGTACTTC.

The chain is built from TRBV5-1 and TRBJ1-2; no clear D. Germline CDR1 SGHRS, CDR2 YFSETQ. CDR3 size: 15 residues. Trimming removed 7 bases from V and 4 bases from J, with 20 bases in between. CDR3 DNA: TGCGCCAGCCGCCGAGGAGGCGAGGGCGGCTATGGCTACACCTTC. It encodes CASRRGGEGGYGYTF.

This clonotype was observed a few times. This chain links TRBV27 with TRBJ2-3; 12 positions agree with TRBD2. The CDR3 is 16 residues long. J lost 4 bases, V lost 5 bases, and 7 bases had no gene match. The germline CDR1 and CDR2 sequences are MNHEY and SMNVEV (reference sequence). CDR3 region: CASSQLAGGGADTQYF. The CDR3 DNA reads TGTGCCAGCAGTCAACTAGCGGGGGGCGGCGCAGATACGCAGTATTTT.

This clonotype was detected only a few times. Written as DNA, the CDR3 is TGTGCCAGCAGTCCCGGGGCAGCAAACACTGAAGCTTTCTTT. Translated, it gives CASSPGAANTEAFF. The chain carries TRBV12-3 or TRBV12-4 and TRBJ1-1, with D perhaps matching TRBD1 (5 bases). The CDR3 runs to 14 residues. V was pared by 5 bases and J by 2 bases, with 12 bases between.

This clonotype was observed a handful of times. The chain joins TRBV7-2 to TRBJ2-5, with 7 bases aligning to TRBD2. There are 14 residues in the CDR3. CDR1 is SGHTA and CDR2 is FQGNSA in the germline V gene. The V and J ends lost 5 bases and 3 bases, in that order; junction bases with no gene match: 6. The CDR3 here is CASSLRTREETQYF. The CDR3 nucleotides read TGTGCCAGCAGCCTCCGGACTAGGGAAGAGACCCAGTACTTC.

CDR3 bases: TGTGCCAGCAAACAGGGCTTAGGGGAAAAACTGTTTTTT. The encoded protein is CASKQGLGEKLFF. V and J are TRBV6-5 and TRBJ1-4; D perhaps matches TRBD1 (6 bases). Looked up from germline, CDR1 is MNHEY and CDR2 is SVGAGI. Trimming took off 7 bases at V and 8 bases at J, with 14 bases between the two ends. This CDR3 comprises 13 residues.

This clonotype was detected only a few times. The gene calls are TRBV6-6 and TRBJ2-5, with D perhaps TRBD2 (6 bases). Germline assignment: CDR1 MNHNY and CDR2 SVGAGI (reference sequence). V lost 6 bases and J lost 6, with 20 bases in between. The CDR3 contains 15 residues. The CDR3 is CASRLLGVGTQTQYF. In nucleotides, the CDR3 is TGTGCCAGCAGGCTCTTAGGCGTCGGGACTCAGACCCAGTACTTC.

V and J are TRBV20-1 and TRBJ1-1, with D unclear. Germline CDR1 is DFQATT and CDR2 is SNEGSKA (reference sequence). Trimming pared 1 base from V and 5 bases from J, leaving 14 bases between. The CDR3 is made up of 14 amino acids. The CDR3 DNA reads as TGCAGTGCTAGAGCCCGGGGAAGGGTAACTGAAGCTTTCTTT. It is translated as CSARARGRVTEAFF.

This clonotype was counted only a few times. The V call is TRBV7-2, the J call TRBJ2-3, with TRBD2 matching over 11 bases. The junction had 4 bases not matched to a gene; V was cut back by 5 bases and J by 3 bases. Germline V CDR1 and CDR2: SGHTA, FQGNSA. The CDR3 runs to 15 residues. The CDR3 is CASSIRLAGTDTQYF. The CDR3 DNA is TGTGCCAGCAGCATACGACTAGCGGGGACAGATACGCAGTATTTT.